Following are 29 T cell receptor beta chains from one sample sequenced in a study of shared T cell receptors in the human thymus. Clones were sequenced by immunoSEQ multiplex PCR, and TCRdb holds only the in-frame ones, with some missing. Altogether hundreds of thousands of clones are present, approximately 83% being singletons, with the ten largest covering more than 0.01%. The data also belong to a second study, concerning human thymus T cells.

Sequencing used thymocytes. The receptors were sampled from a girl less than two years old with a congenital heart defect.

This chain uses TRBV7-6 with TRBJ2-7; D remains unclear. V lost 2 bases, J lost 3 bases, and 8 bases lay in between. The CDR3 covers 13 residues. Germline loops: CDR1 SGHVS, CDR2 FNYEAQ. In DNA, the CDR3 is TGTGCCAGCAGCTTAACTCGAGACTACGAGCAGTACTTC. Translation gives CASSLTRDYEQYF.

This sequence joins TRBV7-9 and TRBJ2-1; a weak D match, TRBD1 (7 bases). The ends were cut back, 5 bases at V and 5 bases at J, with 16 bases in the middle. The germline V gene has CDR1 SEHNR and CDR2 FQNEAQ (reference sequence). This CDR3 has 15 amino acids. The CDR3 reads CASSLRGTAHNEQFF. In DNA form, the CDR3 reads TGTGCCAGCAGCCTCCGGGGGACAGCTCACAATGAGCAGTTCTTC. Variable domain in full (rest from reference TRBV7-9 and TRBJ2-1): DTGVSQNPRHKITKRGQNVTFRCDPISEHNRLYWYRQTLGQGPEFLTYFQNEAQLEKSRLLSDRFSAERPKGSFSTLEIQRTEQGDSAMYLCASSLRGTAHNEQFFGPGTRLTVL.

A single count supports this clone. This chain's CDR3 is CASSTPDSFNEKLFF. CDR3 DNA sequence: TGTGCCAGCAGTACACCGGACAGCTTTAATGAAAAACTGTTTTTT. The V call is TRBV6-5, the J call TRBJ1-4; perhaps TRBD1 as D (6 bases). Germline assignment: CDR1 MNHEY and CDR2 SVGAGI. V dropped 5 bases and J dropped 4 bases, with 14 bases sitting between them. The length of the CDR3 is 15 residues.

This chain joins TRBV4-3 and TRBJ2-1, with 11 bases lining up with TRBD2. V shed 1 base, J shed 4 bases, and the junction held 0 bases outside the gene matches. Germline CDR1 and CDR2: LGHNA and YSLEER. The CDR3 runs 15 residues. DNA of the CDR3: TGCGCCAGCAGCCAAGTAGCGGGGGGGTACAATGAGCAGTTCTTC. It translates to CASSQVAGGYNEQFF.

The J gene is TRBJ2-7, the V gene TRBV15, with a weak D call TRBD1 (6 bases). The CDR3 contains 15 residues. Germline-derived CDR1 and CDR2 are LNHNV and YYDKDF (reference sequence). V was clipped by 5 bases and J by 4 bases, with 18 bases between them. CDR3: CATSPEVRRGYEQYF. CDR3 nucleotides: TGTGCCACCAGCCCAGAGGTCCGTAGGGGGTACGAGCAGTACTTC.

The V and J genes are TRBV5-4 and TRBJ2-2, with D tentatively TRBD2 (5 bases). Trimming removed 0 bases from V and 5 bases from J, with 11 bases in between. In germline, CDR1 is SGHNT, CDR2 YYREEE (reference sequence). The CDR3 has 15 amino acids. The CDR3 region has the DNA TGTGCCAGCAGCTTGGAGCCGGGAATAACCGGGGAGCTGTTTTTT. Encoded protein: CASSLEPGITGELFF.

V is TRBV6-1 and J is TRBJ1-5; D is unclear. Germline CDR1 is MNHNS and CDR2 is SASEGT. The CDR3 consists of 15 residues. The ends were cut back, 3 bases at V and 3 bases at J, with 12 bases in the middle. CDR3 residues: CASSEDFSPNQPQHF. CDR3 nucleotides: TGTGCCAGCAGTGAGGACTTTTCCCCCAATCAGCCCCAGCATTTT.

The genes are TRBV15 and TRBJ1-1; possible D gene TRBD1, 5 bases. The germline V gene has CDR1 LNHNV and CDR2 YYDKDF (reference sequence). CDR3 size: 17 residues. Trimming removed 5 bases at V and 0 bases at J, with 19 bases between. For the CDR3, the DNA is TGTGCCACCAGCCCATCAGAGAAACAGGTATTGAACACTGAAGCTTTCTTT. Its translation: CATSPSEKQVLNTEAFF.

The gene calls are TRBV4-2 and TRBJ2-1, with 7 bases matching TRBD2. The ends lost 2 bases at V and 1 base at J; junction bases unmatched: 8. The CDR3 is 17 residues long. Germline V CDR1 and CDR2: LGHNA, YNFKEQ. The CDR3 nucleotides read TGTGCCAGCAGCCAACGCCTCCCGGGGGGTTCCTACAATGAGCAGTTCTTC. Its translation is CASSQRLPGGSYNEQFF.

The J gene is TRBJ1-6, the V gene TRBV4-1; D is undetermined. CDR1 MGHRA and CDR2 YSYEKL come from the germline V gene. CDR3 length: 16 amino acids. Trimming stripped 3 bases from V and 8 bases from J, with 17 bases between. CDR3 amino acids: CASSQRRAGSYSPLHF. CDR3 DNA sequence: TGCGCCAGCAGCCAGAGGAGGGCGGGGTCTTATTCACCCCTCCACTTT.

This clone was seen a single time. The CDR3 loop reads CATDFGTAYTGELFF. The CDR3 DNA is TGTGCCACGGATTTTGGGACAGCATACACCGGGGAGCTGTTTTTT. This chain uses TRBV28 with TRBJ2-2; TRBD1 matches at 7 bases. CDR3 length equals 15 residues. Germline trimming cut 10 bases from V and 3 bases from J; bases unmatched to any gene: 11. Germline CDR1 is MDHEN and CDR2 is SYDVKM.

This chain uses TRBV5-1 with TRBJ2-7; 8 bases line up with TRBD1. CDR3 length: 14 amino acids. Germline assignment: CDR1 SGHRS and CDR2 YFSETQ. V lost 3 bases to trimming and J lost 2 bases; unmatched junction nucleotides: 4. The CDR3, as DNA: TGCGCCAGCAGCTCAGGGGGCATCGCCTACGAGCAGTACTTC. Amino acids: CASSSGGIAYEQYF.

The chain couples TRBV4-1 to TRBJ2-1; 10 bases map to TRBD2. Unmatched junction bases numbered 5, after V lost 1 base and J lost 5 bases. The CDR3 is made up of 16 amino acids. Germline V CDR1 and CDR2: MGHRA, YSYEKL. CDR3 protein: CASSQGPSGGNNEQFF. Here the CDR3 DNA reads TGCGCCAGCAGCCAAGGCCCTAGCGGGGGAAACAATGAGCAGTTCTTC.

The V and J genes are TRBV15 and TRBJ1-2, with 7 bases identical to TRBD1. The CDR3 loop spans 14 amino acids. The trim removed 5 bases at V and 6 bases at J, leaving 9 bases unmatched. From germline, CDR1 is LNHNV and CDR2 YYDKDF (reference sequence). Here the CDR3 DNA reads TGTGCCACCAGCGACCGGGACAGAAGAGATGGCTACACCTTC. Its protein is CATSDRDRRDGYTF.

This chain links TRBV5-6 with TRBJ1-2, with 7 positions matching TRBD1. From germline, CDR1 is SGHDT and CDR2 YYEEEE. The CDR3 is 14 residues long. V lost 4 bases and J lost 4; bases outside the gene matches: 7. The CDR3, as DNA: TGTGCCAGCAGCAAAGGACAGGAGTTCTATGGCTACACCTTC. Encoded protein: CASSKGQEFYGYTF.

The rearrangement uses TRBV27 and TRBJ2-2; 8 bases align to TRBD1. The CDR3 is 18 amino acids. CDR1 MNHEY and CDR2 SMNVEV come from the germline V gene (reference sequence). V trimming: 6 bases; J trimming: 2 bases; junction bases outside the gene matches: 14. The CDR3 region is CASRNKAGQVINTGELFF. In nucleotides, the CDR3 is TGTGCCAGCAGAAATAAGGCGGGACAGGTGATAAACACCGGGGAGCTGTTTTTT.

This clone was counted only a few times. This chain joins TRBV18 and TRBJ1-1; tentative D call: TRBD1 (6 bases). This CDR3 is built from 15 residues. CDR1 is KGHSH and CDR2 is LQKENI in the germline V gene. The V and J ends lost 6 bases and 8 bases respectively, with 22 bases between them. The CDR3 DNA sequence: TGTGCCAGCTCGCGCATCGACAGGCCCACTATCGAAGCTTTCTTT. Protein sequence: CASSRIDRPTIEAFF.

The V gene is TRBV7-2, the J gene TRBJ2-7, with 7 bases that match TRBD2. The CDR3 is made up of 14 amino acids. The germline CDR1 and CDR2 sequences are SGHTA and FQGNSA. Trimming removed 6 bases from V and 3 bases from J; junction bases left unmatched: 8. Here the CDR3 DNA reads TGTGCCAGCAGTCCCAGACTAGCTAACTACGAGCAGTACTTC. Translation: CASSPRLANYEQYF.

The gene calls are TRBV5-8 and TRBJ2-3, with a tentative D call TRBD1 (5 bases). V was pared by 2 bases and J by 2 bases, with 9 bases between. The germline V gene has CDR1 SGHTS and CDR2 YDEGEE. CDR3 length: 14 residues. The CDR3 bases are TGTGCCAGCAGCTTAGGACATAACACAGATACGCAGTATTTT. This gives the protein CASSLGHNTDTQYF.

The chain uses TRBV10-1 and TRBJ2-3, with D perhaps TRBD2 (5 bases). The germline gives CDR1 WNHNN, CDR2 SYGVQD (reference sequence). The V and J ends lost 0 bases and 4 bases respectively, with 17 bases between them. The CDR3 is 17 residues long. CDR3 sequence: CASSESRAPEDSDTQYF. CDR3 in DNA: TGCGCCAGCAGTGAGTCGAGGGCCCCAGAGGACTCAGATACGCAGTATTTT.

V gene TRBV4-1 combines with J gene TRBJ2-7, with a tentative D call TRBD2 (5 bases). The length of the CDR3 is 15 residues. CDR1 and CDR2 (germline): MGHRA, YSYEKL. V dropped 1 base and J dropped 3 bases, with 13 bases sitting between them. CDR3 sequence: CASSQARTENYEQYF. The CDR3 region has the DNA TGCGCCAGCAGCCAAGCCCGGACTGAGAACTACGAGCAGTACTTC.

This clone was recorded once. This chain uses TRBV30 with TRBJ2-6; tentatively, D is TRBD2 (5 bases). The length of the CDR3 is 18 residues. V lost 7 bases to trimming and J lost 0 bases, with 22 bases between them. Germline values: CDR1 GTSNPN, CDR2 SVGIG (reference sequence). In DNA, the CDR3 is TGTGCCTACACATCTGCGGGCAGAACTAACTCTGGGGCCAACGTCCTGACTTTC. This sequence encodes CAYTSAGRTNSGANVLTF.

CDR3 residues: CSVVGGKGAFF. The DNA of the CDR3 is TGCAGCGTTGTAGGGGGCAAAGGAGCTTTCTTT. The rearrangement uses TRBV29-1 and TRBJ1-1; 7 nucleotides match TRBD1. CDR3 length: 11 residues. Germline V CDR1 and CDR2: SQVTM, ANQGSEA. The ends lost 4 bases at V and 10 bases at J; junction bases unmatched: 6. The full variable domain, its missing parts supplied by reference TRBV29-1 and TRBJ1-1, is SAVISQKPSRDICQRGTSLTIQCQVDSQVTMMFWYRQQPGQSLTLIATANQGSEATYESGFVIDKFPISRPNLTFSTLTVSNMSPEDSSIYLCSVVGGKGAFFGQGTRLTVV.

The chain uses TRBV14 and TRBJ1-2, with 10 bases lining up with TRBD1. This CDR3 has 12 amino acids. Germline loops: CDR1 SGHDN, CDR2 FVKESK. V trimming: 4 bases; J trimming: 8 bases; junction bases outside the gene matches: 1. CDR3 amino acids: CASSPDRGGYTF. The CDR3 DNA follows: TGTGCCAGCAGCCCGGACAGGGGGGGCTACACCTTC.

The chain carries TRBV4-3 and TRBJ2-5; 8 bases align to TRBD1. The trim removed 0 bases at V and 5 bases at J, leaving 14 bases unmatched. This CDR3 is built from 18 residues. The germline V gene has CDR1 LGHNA and CDR2 YSLEER. The CDR3 DNA reads as TGCGCCAGCAGCCAAGATTTAGAGACAGGGGTATCGGTGGAGACCCAGTACTTC. As protein: CASSQDLETGVSVETQYF.

The V call is TRBV27, the J call TRBJ2-5, with 7 positions matching TRBD1. The end of the DNA aligns better with TRBJ2-7, so the J call may be wrong. The CDR3 is 15 residues long. Germline CDR1 MNHEY, CDR2 SMNVEV (reference sequence). CDR3 in amino acids: CASSLGQANRYEQYF. The CDR3 DNA sequence: TGTGCCAGCAGTCTAGGACAGGCCAACCGTTACGAGCAGTACTTC.

DNA of the CDR3: TGTGCCAGCAGCTTAGTTCGGCAGATGAGGAATAATGAAAAACTGTTTTTT. The encoded protein is CASSLVRQMRNNEKLFF. The chain combines TRBV7-9 with TRBJ1-4; D is undetermined. V was pared by 1 base and J by 4 bases, with 16 bases between. Looked up from germline, CDR1 is SEHNR and CDR2 is FQNEAQ (reference sequence). There are 17 residues in the CDR3.

This rearrangement joins TRBV25-1 to TRBJ2-7; the D gene is possibly TRBD1 (5 bases). The CDR3 extends over 15 amino acids. With 4 bases removed from V and 2 bases from J, the gap between germline ends came to 15 bases. Germline CDR1 reads MGHDK; CDR2 reads SYGVNS. The CDR3 DNA is TGTGCCAGCAGTGTCCAGGGTATTAGCACCTACGAGCAGTACTTC. Translation: CASSVQGISTYEQYF.

V gene TRBV2 combines with J gene TRBJ2-1, with 7 bases lining up with TRBD1. Germline lookup yields CDR1 SNHLY and CDR2 FYNNEI. V shed 4 bases, J shed 6 bases, and the junction held 6 bases outside the gene matches. The CDR3 is 14 amino acids. The CDR3 region is CASSVGDRGNEQFF. The CDR3 DNA is TGTGCCAGCAGTGTGGGGGACAGAGGCAATGAGCAGTTCTTC.